The 27 T cell receptor beta chains below come from one sample, sequenced in a study of shared clonotypes between healthy human individuals. Data came from immunoSEQ multiplex PCR; TCRdb stores just in-frame clones and leaves some out. The top ten clones hold less than 0.13% of a sample with hundreds of thousands of clones, 90% to 97% of them seen once. Naive CD8 cells lacked CD45RO and underwent positive selection for CCR7, leaving out terminally differentiated effector memory CD45RA+ cells. Source material: naive CD8+ T cells sorted from blood. Every receptor here comes from a woman aged 25 to 39 in good health.

CDR3 in amino acids: CATQNEGNEQYF. Here the CDR3 DNA reads TGTGCCACCCAAAACGAGGGGAACGAGCAGTACTTC. The rearrangement uses TRBV7-9 and TRBJ2-7; D is possibly TRBD1 or TRBD2 (5 bases each). The CDR3 consists of 12 residues. CDR1 and CDR2 (germline): SEHNR, FQNEAQ (reference sequence). V lost 10 bases to trimming and J lost 5 bases, with 15 bases between them.

V is TRBV19 and J is TRBJ1-1, with TRBD1 matching over 7 bases. V gave up 3 bases and J gave up 4 bases; unmatched junction bases: 5. CDR3 length: 14 residues. Germline lookup yields CDR1 LNHDA and CDR2 SQIVND (reference sequence). The CDR3 sequence: CASSITGESTEAFF. CDR3 sequence (DNA): TGTGCCAGTAGTATCACAGGGGAAAGCACTGAAGCTTTCTTT.

The rearrangement joins TRBV19 to TRBJ2-7; 10 bases are shared with TRBD1. Germline V gives CDR1 LNHDA, CDR2 SQIVND (reference sequence). The trim removed 3 bases at V and 3 bases at J, leaving 5 bases unmatched. The CDR3 totals 15 residues. The DNA for the CDR3 is TGTGCCAGTAGTATGTTCCGGGACAGGGGCTACGAGCAGTACTTC. Encoded protein: CASSMFRDRGYEQYF.

The CDR3 bases are TGTGCCAGCAGTGACCTCAGGGACTACAATGAGCAGTTCTTC. Translated, it gives CASSDLRDYNEQFF. This chain uses TRBV2 with TRBJ2-1, with D possibly TRBD1 on 5 matching bases. V lost 3 bases, J lost 3 bases, and 9 bases lay in between. Germline V gene sequence: CDR1 SNHLY, CDR2 FYNNEI. There are 14 residues in the CDR3. The full variable domain, in which reference TRBV2 and TRBJ2-1 provide the parts outside the CDR3, is EPEVTQTPSHQVTQMGQEVILRCVPISNHLYFYWYRQILGQKVEFLVSFYNNEISEKSEIFDDQFSVERPDGSNFTLKIRSTKLEDSAMYFCASSDLRDYNEQFFGPGTRLTVL.

This chain links TRBV19 with TRBJ2-2; D is unresolved. The germline CDR1 and CDR2 sequences are LNHDA and SQIVND (reference sequence). The CDR3 runs to 15 residues. Between the trimmed V and J ends, which lost 7 bases and 9 bases, there was a span of 21 bases. The CDR3 here is CASTERGVIIRELFF. In DNA form, the CDR3 reads TGTGCCAGTACGGAGCGAGGTGTGATAATCCGGGAGCTGTTTTTT. Supplemented by reference TRBV19 and TRBJ2-2, the full variable domain reads DGGITQSPKYLFRKEGQNVTLSCEQNLNHDAMYWYRQDPGQGLRLIYYSQIVNDFQKGDIAEGYSVSREKKESFPLTVTSAQKNPTAFYLCASTERGVIIRELFFGEGSRLTVL.

V usage is TRBV7-9 and J usage is TRBJ2-7; D is possibly TRBD1 or TRBD2 (6 bases each). Looked up from germline, CDR1 is SEHNR and CDR2 is FQNEAQ (reference sequence). Trimming removed 1 base from V and 3 bases from J, with 25 bases in between. This CDR3 is 19 amino acids long. The CDR3: CASSLGPGAREREYYEQYF. The CDR3 nucleotides are TGTGCCAGCAGCTTAGGCCCGGGGGCCAGGGAACGTGAGTACTACGAGCAGTACTTC.

V and J are TRBV7-9 and TRBJ2-2; D gene ambiguous. Between the trimmed V and J ends, which lost 6 bases and 3 bases, there was a span of 14 bases. The length of the CDR3 is 15 residues. Germline V gene data show CDR1 as SEHNR and CDR2 as FQNEAQ (reference sequence). The CDR3 DNA follows: TGTGCCAGCAGGTGGGATATGGCCCACACCGGGGAGCTGTTTTTT. As protein: CASRWDMAHTGELFF.

This sequence joins TRBV30 and TRBJ1-2, with 10 bases fitting TRBD1. Germline V gene data show CDR1 as GTSNPN and CDR2 as SVGIG (reference sequence). This CDR3 is built from 14 residues. Trimming cost V 5 bases and J 3 bases; bases outside gene matches: 6. Here the CDR3 DNA reads TGTGCCTGGGCGACAGGGGGCGTGTACTATGGCTACACCTTC. Its protein product is CAWATGGVYYGYTF.

About this clone: The identical CDR3 is also encoded by other nucleotide sequences in the sample. V is TRBV6-5 and J is TRBJ2-7; TRBD2 agrees at 10 bases. The CDR3 is 14 residues long. The germline CDR1 and CDR2 sequences are MNHEY and SVGAGI. Unmatched junction bases numbered 3, after V lost 6 bases and J lost 1 base. The CDR3 DNA is TGTGCCAGCAGCCCACTAGCGGGATCCTACGAGCAGTACTTC. Translating it yields CASSPLAGSYEQYF.

The V call is TRBV11-2, the J call TRBJ1-3; D call uncertain. CDR1 and CDR2 from the germline V gene are SGHAT and FQNNGV. There are 14 residues in the CDR3. The germline V and J ends were trimmed by 1 base and 0 bases, with 4 bases remaining between them. The CDR3 DNA sequence: TGTGCCAGCAGCTTAGGAGTCTCTGGAAACACCATATATTTT. It yields the protein CASSLGVSGNTIYF.

This sequence joins TRBV5-6 and TRBJ2-7, with D unresolved. Germline V CDR1 and CDR2: SGHDT, YYEEEE. Trimming took off 1 base at V and 0 bases at J, with 11 bases between the two ends. The CDR3 length is 15 residues. CDR3 residues: CASSLFGASSYEQYF. The CDR3 nucleotides are TGTGCCAGCAGCTTGTTTGGCGCCAGCTCCTACGAGCAGTACTTC. Combining the CDR3 with reference TRBV5-6 and TRBJ2-7 gives the whole variable domain DAGVTQSPTHLIKTRGQQVTLRCSPKSGHDTVSWYQQALGQGPQFIFQYYEEEERQRGNFPDRFSGHQFPNYSSELNVNALLLGDSALYLCASSLFGASSYEQYFGPGTRLTVT.

This chain uses TRBV28 with TRBJ2-7; D might be TRBD1 (5 bases). Germline CDR1 MDHEN, CDR2 SYDVKM. Trimming cost V 6 bases and J 3 bases, with 12 bases left between them. CDR3 length: 13 amino acids. As DNA, the CDR3 is TGTGCCAGCAGCGACGCTAGGGGCTACGAGCAGTACTTC. It translates to CASSDARGYEQYF.

The rearrangement joins TRBV6-5 to TRBJ2-2; D might be TRBD2 (5 bases). Germline-derived CDR1 and CDR2 are MNHEY and SVGAGI. V was trimmed by 1 base and J by 1 base, leaving 10 bases between them. The length of the CDR3 is 16 residues. CDR3 in DNA: TGTGCCAGCAGTTACTTGGACCGGGGGAACACCGGGGAGCTGTTTTTT. This encodes CASSYLDRGNTGELFF.

The chain links TRBV27 to TRBJ2-2; D tentatively reads TRBD1 or TRBD2 (6 bases each). The CDR3 covers 16 residues. V was pared by 5 bases and J by 4 bases, with 17 bases between. In germline, CDR1 is MNHEY, CDR2 SMNVEV (reference sequence). The CDR3 nucleotides read TGTGCCAGCAGTCGGACCGGGGGCTACCTCACCGGGGAGCTGTTTTTT. Its protein is CASSRTGGYLTGELFF.

This chain uses TRBV2 with TRBJ2-1, with a possible D match to TRBD2 (5 bases). Germline lookup yields CDR1 SNHLY and CDR2 FYNNEI. Trimming removed 8 bases at V and 12 bases at J, with 17 bases between. CDR3 length: 12 residues. The CDR3 loop is CASAGYPGGQFF. The CDR3 DNA is TGTGCCAGCGCGGGCTACCCCGGCGGGCAGTTCTTC.

This clone was detected once. V is TRBV2 and J is TRBJ1-3, with a weak D call TRBD1 (5 bases). The germline gives CDR1 SNHLY, CDR2 FYNNEI. The CDR3 extends over 17 amino acids. Trimming took off 6 bases at V and 0 bases at J, with 18 bases between the two ends. This CDR3 reads CASRKGVEDTSGNTIYF. CDR3 coding DNA: TGTGCCAGCAGAAAGGGAGTAGAGGACACCTCTGGAAACACCATATATTTT.

This chain links TRBV10-1 with TRBJ2-3; D not certain. Looked up from germline, CDR1 is WNHNN and CDR2 is SYGVQD (reference sequence). This CDR3 has 13 amino acids. Trimming cost V 3 bases and J 1 base, with 5 bases left between them. The CDR3 protein is CASSDIRTDTQYF. DNA of the CDR3: TGCGCCAGCAGTGACATACGCACAGATACGCAGTATTTT.

V and J are TRBV7-8 and TRBJ2-7; D possibly corresponds to TRBD1 (5 bases). The CDR3 length is 16 residues. CDR1 SGHVS and CDR2 FQNEAQ come from the germline V gene. Trimming shortened V by 5 bases and J by 0 bases, and 17 bases separated the two germline ends. In DNA form, the CDR3 reads TGTGCCAGCAGCCACCCGTTTAGGGGCAACTCCTACGAGCAGTACTTC. As protein: CASSHPFRGNSYEQYF.

The chain joins TRBV29-1 to TRBJ2-5; D unclear. TRBJ2-7 matches the DNA end more closely, so the J call is doubtful. The CDR3 has 14 amino acids. Germline-derived CDR1 and CDR2 are SQVTM and ANQGSEA. The CDR3 spells CSVQSPRSSYEQYF. The DNA for the CDR3 is TGCAGCGTCCAAAGCCCTAGGAGCTCCTACGAGCAGTACTTC.

The V gene is TRBV5-6, the J gene TRBJ2-7; 10 bases are shared with TRBD2. Germline CDR1 and CDR2: SGHDT and YYEEEE. CDR3 length: 15 residues. J lost 6 bases, V lost 4 bases, and 10 bases had no gene match. The DNA of the CDR3 is TGTGCCAGCAGCGCAACCTCTAGCGGGAGCCGCGAGCAGTACTTC. This translates into CASSATSSGSREQYF.

The chain couples TRBV2 to TRBJ2-7; D perhaps matches TRBD2 (5 bases). Germline loops: CDR1 SNHLY, CDR2 FYNNEI. The V end was cut by 7 bases, the J end by 4 bases, with 14 bases between. This CDR3 region has 13 residues. The chain's CDR3 is CASIGLAGYEQYF. The CDR3 bases are TGTGCCAGCATCGGGCTAGCCGGTTACGAGCAGTACTTC.

This chain joins TRBV6-6 and TRBJ2-7, with 9 bases lining up with TRBD2. The CDR3 is 14 amino acids. Germline CDR1 is MNHNY and CDR2 is SVGAGI (reference sequence). Unmatched junction bases numbered 11, after V lost 9 bases and J lost 5 bases. CDR3 loop: CASNLAGEGDEQYF. CDR3 sequence (DNA): TGTGCCAGTAATTTAGCGGGAGAAGGTGACGAGCAGTACTTC.

The CDR3 region has the DNA TGTGCCAGCAGTGGGAAAGGGGGTCGTAATCAGCCCCAGCATTTT. Its protein product is CASSGKGGRNQPQHF. The genes are TRBV6-1 and TRBJ1-5, with a possible D match to TRBD1 (6 bases). Between the trimmed V and J ends, which lost 4 bases and 4 bases, there was a span of 14 bases. CDR1 is MNHNS and CDR2 is SASEGT in the germline V gene. The CDR3 covers 15 residues.

The chain carries TRBV6-6 and TRBJ2-7; D gene ambiguous. Between the trimmed V and J ends, which lost 4 bases and 4 bases, there was a span of 5 bases. The CDR3 spans 11 residues. Germline V lookup: CDR1 MNHNY, CDR2 SVGAGI (reference sequence). The CDR3 sequence: CASSWGYEQYF. The CDR3 nucleotides are TGTGCCAGCAGTTGGGGTTACGAGCAGTACTTC.

This chain connects TRBV7-9 to TRBJ1-1; D not certain. The CDR3 sequence is 12 residues long. The germline V gene has CDR1 SEHNR and CDR2 FQNEAQ (reference sequence). The ends were cut back, 1 base at V and 7 bases at J, with 7 bases in the middle. The CDR3 sequence: CASSLGRLEAFF. CDR3 nucleotide sequence: TGTGCCAGCAGCTTAGGGCGGCTTGAAGCTTTCTTT.

The genes are TRBV2 and TRBJ2-1, with a tentative D call TRBD2 (6 bases). Germline loops: CDR1 SNHLY, CDR2 FYNNEI. The CDR3 loop spans 15 amino acids. The V gene lost 3 bases and the J gene lost 2 bases, with 11 bases spanning the gap. The CDR3, as DNA: TGTGCCAGCAGTGAGTGGGACTCGACCTACAATGAGCAGTTCTTC. Protein: CASSEWDSTYNEQFF.

V usage is TRBV19 and J usage is TRBJ2-1; D possibly corresponds to TRBD2 (5 bases). The CDR3 runs 15 residues. Germline V gene data show CDR1 as LNHDA and CDR2 as SQIVND (reference sequence). The ends were cut back, 3 bases at V and 0 bases at J, with 9 bases in the middle. The CDR3 region is CASSIQRSSYNEQFF. As DNA, the CDR3 is TGTGCCAGTAGTATTCAGCGGAGCTCCTACAATGAGCAGTTCTTC.